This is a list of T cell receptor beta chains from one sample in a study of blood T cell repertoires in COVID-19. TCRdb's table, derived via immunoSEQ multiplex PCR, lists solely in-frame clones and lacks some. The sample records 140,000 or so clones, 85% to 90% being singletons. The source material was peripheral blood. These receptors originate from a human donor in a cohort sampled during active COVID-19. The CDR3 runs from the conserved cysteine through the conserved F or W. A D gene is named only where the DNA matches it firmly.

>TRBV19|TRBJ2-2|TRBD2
TGTGCCAGTACCTGGACTAGCGGCACCGGGGAGCTGTTTTTT
CASTWTSGTGELFF
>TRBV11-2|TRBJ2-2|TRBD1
TGTGCCAGCAGCGTCCTGGGACAGGGGGCGAGCGGGGAGCTGTTTTTT
CASSVLGQGASGELFF
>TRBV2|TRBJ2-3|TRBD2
TGTGCCAGCAGTGAAGAGCGGGGGCGGGCAGATACGCAGTATTTT
CASSEERGRADTQYF
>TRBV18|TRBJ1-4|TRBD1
TGTGCCAGCTCACCGGACAGGGTTAGGGAAAAACTGTTTTTT
CASSPDRVREKLFF
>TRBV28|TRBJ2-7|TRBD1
TGTGCCAGCAGTTCGCCATCCGGGACAGCAGCCTACGAGCAGTACTTC
CASSSPSGTAAYEQYF
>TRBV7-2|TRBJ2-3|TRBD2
TGTGCCAGCAGCTTAGGGGGTGTAAGCGGGGCCACAGATACGCAGTATTTT
CASSLGGVSGATDTQYF
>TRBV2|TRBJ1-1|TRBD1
TGTGCCAGCAGTGAAAATATGCGGGACAGCCTTGAAGCTTTCTTT
CASSENMRDSLEAFF
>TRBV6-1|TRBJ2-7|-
TGTGCCAGCAGTGAAGCGCTTCCAGGGCGATGGAGCAGGAGCTCCTACGAGCAGTACTTC
CASSEALPGRWSRSSYEQYF
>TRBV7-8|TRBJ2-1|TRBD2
TGTGCCAGCGATTCACTAGCGGGGGTATTATACAATGAGCAGTTCTTC
CASDSLAGVLYNEQFF
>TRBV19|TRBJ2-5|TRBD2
TGTGCCAGTAGGACTAGCGGCGCGGAGACCCAGTACTTC
CASRTSGAETQYF
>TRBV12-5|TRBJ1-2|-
TGTGCTAGTGGTCCTTTGGGGCATGGCGGCTACACCTTC
CASGPLGHGGYTF
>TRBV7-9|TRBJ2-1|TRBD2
TGTGCCAGCAGCTCCACGGTCCAGCGGGGGGGGAATGAGCAGTTCTTC
CASSSTVQRGGNEQFF
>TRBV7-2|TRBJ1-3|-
TGTGCCAGCAGTCTTGACACGCGGGGCACCATATATTTT
CASSLDTRGTIYF
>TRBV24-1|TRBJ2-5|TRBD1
TGTGCCACCAGTTCTTGGACAGGGGGAGAGACCCAGTACTTC
CATSSWTGGETQYF
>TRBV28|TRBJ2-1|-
TGTGCCAGCAGTTTATCCGCTAGCTCCTACAATGAGCAGTTCTTC
CASSLSASSYNEQFF
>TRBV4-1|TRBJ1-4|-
TGCGCCAGCAGTCTAATGGGCAGGGAAGGAGAAAAACTGTTTTTT
CASSLMGREGEKLFF
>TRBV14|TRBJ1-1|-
TGTGCCAGCAGCCGCGGGAGGGAGAGGAACACTGAAGCTTTCTTT
CASSRGRERNTEAFF